These 17 T cell receptor beta chains share one sample of origin, sequenced in a study of cytomegalovirus exposure and HLA in healthy donors. PCR was performed using 60 Vbeta and 13 Jbeta primers. Here immunoSEQ multiplex PCR was the method, and the copy in TCRdb shows in-frame clones only, minus some. This sample carries some 160,000 clones, roughly 85% of them seen once, and the ten largest clones take roughly 0.64%. The sequenced sample was PBMCs. These receptors came from a woman between 40 and 55 years old in good health and CMV-seronegative.

This clone showed up just a few times. CDR3 loop: CASSPNTAGYEQYF. The CDR3 DNA reads TGCGCCAGCAGCCCCAATACAGCGGGCTACGAGCAGTACTTC. The rearrangement joins TRBV4-3 to TRBJ2-7; D may be TRBD2 (6 bases). In germline, CDR1 is LGHNA, CDR2 YSLEER. Trimming stripped 4 bases from V and 3 bases from J, with 13 bases between. The CDR3 covers 14 residues.

This clone appeared a few times. Other DNA sequences within the sample encode an identical CDR3. V and J are TRBV10-3 and TRBJ1-1; 8 positions match TRBD1. The CDR3 is 14 amino acids. Germline CDR1 reads ENHRY; CDR2 reads SYGVKD. V dropped 5 bases and J dropped 4; count of bases not matched to a gene: 6. CDR3 DNA: TGTGCCATCAGTCTAACAGGGGGTCGCACTGAAGCTTTCTTT. Amino acids: CAISLTGGRTEAFF.

This clone has only one observation. The junction does not match germline at one end; this may be a read error. The V and J genes are TRBV6-1 and TRBJ2-5; D perhaps matches TRBD1 (5 bases). The CDR3 has 13 residues. Germline CDR1 reads MNHNS; CDR2 reads SASEGT. In DNA form, the CDR3 reads TGTGCCAGCAGTGAAACTCTTCTGGGCGGACAAAACTTC. Encoded protein: CASSETLLGGQNF.

J is TRBJ2-1 and V is TRBV28; 11 bases fit TRBD2. CDR3 size: 14 residues. V trimming: 5 bases; J trimming: 6 bases; junction bases outside the gene matches: 3. Germline CDR1 and CDR2: MDHEN and SYDVKM. The CDR3 DNA reads as TGTGCCAGCAGTCACGGACTAGCGGGCAATGAGCAGTTCTTC. Translated: CASSHGLAGNEQFF. Together with reference TRBV28 and TRBJ2-1, the CDR3 gives the full variable domain: DVKVTQSSRYLVKRTGEKVFLECVQDMDHENMFWYRQDPGLGLRLIYFSYDVKMKEKGDIPEGYSVSREKKERFSLILESASTNQTSMYLCASSHGLAGNEQFFGPGTRLTVL.

This clone appeared once. The CDR3 here is CASSSRGQGSGVPETQYF. The CDR3 region has the DNA TGTGCCAGCAGCTCCCGGGGACAGGGGTCGGGGGTTCCGGAGACCCAGTACTTC. This rearrangement joins TRBV13 to TRBJ2-5; TRBD1 matches 10 bases. There are 18 residues in the CDR3. CDR1 and CDR2 (germline): PRHDT, FYEKMQ (reference sequence). Unmatched junction bases numbered 16, after V lost 4 bases and J lost 5 bases.

The chain links TRBV19 to TRBJ1-5; D is uncertain. This CDR3 spans 13 amino acids. The germline V and J ends were trimmed by 3 bases and 7 bases, with 10 bases remaining between them. The V gene's germline CDR1 is LNHDA and CDR2 SQIVND (reference sequence). The CDR3 here is CASSMDLDQPQHF. DNA of the CDR3: TGTGCCAGTAGTATGGACTTGGACCAGCCCCAGCATTTT.

The rearrangement joins TRBV6-5 to TRBJ2-2, with 10 bases matching TRBD2. The CDR3 is 15 amino acids. With V trimmed by 6 bases and J by 4 bases, 5 bases remained unmatched. Per the germline V gene, CDR1 is MNHEY and CDR2 is SVGAGI. DNA of the CDR3: TGTGCCAGCAGAATAGCGGGGGGACGCACCGGGGAGCTGTTTTTT. Residues: CASRIAGGRTGELFF.

The CDR3 reads CASSLDPPGVGNTIYF. CDR3 DNA: TGTGCCAGCAGCTTAGATCCCCCCGGTGTTGGAAACACCATATATTTT. The chain has TRBV7-6 and TRBJ1-3; D remains unclear. Germline V gene lookup returns CDR1 SGHVS and CDR2 FNYEAQ. V lost 1 base, J lost 3 bases, and 13 bases lay in between. The CDR3 extends over 16 amino acids. The whole variable domain, filled in from reference TRBV7-6 and TRBJ1-3, reads GAGVSQSPRYKVTKRGQDVALRCDPISGHVSLYWYRQALGQGPEFLTYFNYEAQQDKSGLPNDRFSAERPEGSISTLTIQRTEQRDSAMYRCASSLDPPGVGNTIYFGEGSWLTVV.

The chain couples TRBV25-1 to TRBJ2-3; the D gene is possibly TRBD2 (6 bases). Germline V gene sequence: CDR1 MGHDK, CDR2 SYGVNS. There are 15 residues in the CDR3. V was trimmed by 2 bases and J by 3 bases, leaving 12 bases between them. Written as DNA, the CDR3 is TGTGCCAGCAGTGAAGTGACGGGAGTTACAGATACGCAGTATTTT. Translated: CASSEVTGVTDTQYF.

The chain joins TRBV5-1 to TRBJ1-1; 10 nucleotides agree with TRBD1. This CDR3 is built from 16 residues. Trimming at V came to 5 bases and at J to 0 bases, leaving 7 bases not matched to a gene. The germline V gene encodes CDR1 SGHRS and CDR2 YFSETQ. CDR3 nucleotides: TGCGCCAGCAGACTCGGGACAGGGGTTTTGAACACTGAAGCTTTCTTT. It yields the protein CASRLGTGVLNTEAFF.

The CDR3 DNA reads TGTGCCAGCAGCGGCCCCCAGGCTCTCCTCCACTTT. Protein: CASSGPQALLHF. This chain joins TRBV9 and TRBJ1-6, with unresolved D. Germline-derived CDR1 and CDR2 are SGDLS and YYNGEE. CDR3 length: 12 amino acids. The ends were cut back, 3 bases at V and 15 bases at J, with 13 bases in the middle.

The V and J genes are TRBV27 and TRBJ2-1; no firm D call. V lost 5 bases and J lost 2, with 10 bases in between. CDR3 length: 14 residues. Germline values: CDR1 MNHEY, CDR2 SMNVEV (reference sequence). CDR3 loop: CASSPSRTYNEQFF. Here the CDR3 DNA reads TGTGCCAGCAGTCCGTCTAGGACCTACAATGAGCAGTTCTTC.

The rearrangement joins TRBV7-9 to TRBJ2-7; TRBD1 matches 9 bases. The V gene end was trimmed by 5 bases and the J gene end by 6 bases; junction bases not matched to a gene: 11. From germline, CDR1 is SEHNR and CDR2 FQNEAQ (reference sequence). The length of the CDR3 is 15 residues. In nucleotides, the CDR3 is TGTGCCAGCAGCAGAAACAGGGGGCGCATCGGCGAGCAGTACTTC. Translated, it gives CASSRNRGRIGEQYF.

The J gene is TRBJ1-3, the V gene TRBV5-4; 11 bases line up with TRBD1. CDR1 and CDR2 from the germline V gene are SGHNT and YYREEE (reference sequence). The ends lost 2 bases at V and 3 bases at J; junction bases unmatched: 7. The CDR3 is made up of 17 amino acids. This CDR3 is CASSLNPGTGGGNTIYF. The CDR3 nucleotides are TGTGCCAGCAGCTTAAACCCCGGGACAGGGGGTGGAAACACCATATATTTT.

In its sample, this clone was seen a few times. The chain couples TRBV5-1 to TRBJ1-4, with 10 positions matching TRBD1. Germline lookup yields CDR1 SGHRS and CDR2 YFSETQ. The CDR3 spans 15 residues. The trim removed 4 bases at V and 6 bases at J, leaving 6 bases unmatched. The CDR3 reads CASSQSGTGDEKLFF. DNA for the CDR3: TGCGCCAGCAGCCAAAGCGGGACAGGGGATGAAAAACTGTTTTTT.

The rearrangement links TRBV13 to TRBJ2-5, with D perhaps matching TRBD2 (6 bases). CDR1 is PRHDT, CDR2 FYEKMQ, per germline (reference sequence). CDR3 length: 15 amino acids. The germline V and J ends were trimmed by 5 bases and 4 bases, with 17 bases remaining between them. The CDR3 DNA reads as TGTGCCAGCAGCGGAGGGCTGGGGCTGGGAGAGACCCAGTACTTC. The encoded protein is CASSGGLGLGETQYF.

The CDR3 is CAIGRGDRPNEQYF. The CDR3 DNA reads TGTGCCATCGGAAGAGGGGACAGACCCAACGAGCAGTACTTC. This chain links TRBV10-3 with TRBJ2-7, with 7 bases matching TRBD1. Germline CDR1 is ENHRY and CDR2 is SYGVKD. V shed 8 bases and J 5 bases; nucleotides not matched to a gene: 12. CDR3 length: 14 residues.